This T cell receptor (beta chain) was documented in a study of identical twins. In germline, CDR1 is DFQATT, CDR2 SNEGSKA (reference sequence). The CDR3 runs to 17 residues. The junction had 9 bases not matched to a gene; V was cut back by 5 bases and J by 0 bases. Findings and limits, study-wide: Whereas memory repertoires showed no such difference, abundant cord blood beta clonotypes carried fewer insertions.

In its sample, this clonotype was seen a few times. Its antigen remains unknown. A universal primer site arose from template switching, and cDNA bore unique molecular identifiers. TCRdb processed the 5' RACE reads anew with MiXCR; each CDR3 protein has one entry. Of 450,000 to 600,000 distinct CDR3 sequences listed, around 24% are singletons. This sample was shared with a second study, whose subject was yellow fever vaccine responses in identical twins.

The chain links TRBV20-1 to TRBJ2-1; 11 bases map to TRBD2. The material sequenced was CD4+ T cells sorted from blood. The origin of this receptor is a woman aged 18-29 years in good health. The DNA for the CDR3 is TGCAGTGCTGTGGGACTAGCGGCTCCGAGCTCCTACAATGAGCAGTTCTTC. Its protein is CSAVGLAAPSSYNEQFF.